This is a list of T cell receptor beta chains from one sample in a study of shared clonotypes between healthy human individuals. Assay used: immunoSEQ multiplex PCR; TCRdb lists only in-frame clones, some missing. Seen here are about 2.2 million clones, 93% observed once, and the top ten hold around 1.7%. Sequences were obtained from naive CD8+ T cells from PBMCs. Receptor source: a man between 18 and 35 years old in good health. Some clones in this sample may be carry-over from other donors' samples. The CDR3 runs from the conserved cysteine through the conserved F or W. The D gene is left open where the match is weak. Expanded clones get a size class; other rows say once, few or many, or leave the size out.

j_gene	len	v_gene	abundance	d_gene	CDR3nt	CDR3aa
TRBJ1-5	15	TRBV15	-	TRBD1	TGTGCCACCAGCCCCTGGGGGGGACAGGATCAGCCCCAGCATTTT	CATSPWGGQDQPQHF
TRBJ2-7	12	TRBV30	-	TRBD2	TGTGCCGTTACCGGGACTAGCGGGTCGCAGTACTTC	CAVTGTSGSQYF
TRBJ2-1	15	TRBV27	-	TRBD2	TGTGCCAGCAGTCCCCTACTAGCGTCTTATATTGAGCAGTTCTTC	CASSPLLASYIEQFF
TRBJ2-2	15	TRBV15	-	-	TGTGCCACCAGCAGCGCGGGGATAGGGAGCGGGGAGCTGTTTTTT	CATSSAGIGSGELFF
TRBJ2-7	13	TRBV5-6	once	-	TGTGCCAGCAGCTTGGGGCAGACCAGGGAGCAGTACTTC	CASSLGQTREQYF
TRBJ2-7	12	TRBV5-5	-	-	TGTGCCAGCAGCTTGGGGGAAAACGAGCAGTACTTC	CASSLGENEQYF
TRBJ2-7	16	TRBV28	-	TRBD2	TGTGCCAGCAGACGGACTAGCGGGGAAACCCTCTACGAGCAGTACTTC	CASRRTSGETLYEQYF
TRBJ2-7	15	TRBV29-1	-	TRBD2	TGCAGCGTCCACTTACCGGGACTAGCGGGGTACGAGCAGTACTTC	CSVHLPGLAGYEQYF
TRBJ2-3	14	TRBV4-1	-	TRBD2	TGCGCCACTCGAAGCGGGAGAGGGACAGATACGCAGTATTTT	CATRSGRGTDTQYF
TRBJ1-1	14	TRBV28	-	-	TGTGCCAGCAGTATATCTGGGTGGGGCACTGAAGCTTTCTTT	CASSISGWGTEAFF
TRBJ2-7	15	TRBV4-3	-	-	TGCGCCAGCAGCCAAGATGCGGAGGAGGAGGACGAGCAGTACTTC	CASSQDAEEEDEQYF
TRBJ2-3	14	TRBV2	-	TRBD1	TGTGCCAGCGAAACAGGGGTGGGCACAGATACGCAGTATTTT	CASETGVGTDTQYF
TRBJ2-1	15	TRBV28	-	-	TGTGCCAGCAGTTTACAGGGGGAGCCAGCGGGTGAGCAGTTCTTC	CASSLQGEPAGEQFF
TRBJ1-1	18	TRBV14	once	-	TGTGCCAGCAGCCAAGATATTCGAGTTGCGGGTCTCGCCACTGAAGCTTTCTTT	CASSQDIRVAGLATEAFF
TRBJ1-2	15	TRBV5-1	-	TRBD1	TGCGCCAGCAGCTTGGGACAGGGGGCAGGGTATGGCTACACCTTC	CASSLGQGAGYGYTF
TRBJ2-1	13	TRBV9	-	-	TGTGCCAGCAGCCCAAGCCGAGTCAATGAGCAGTTCTTC	CASSPSRVNEQFF
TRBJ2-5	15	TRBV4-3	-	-	TGCGCCAGCAGCCAAGGAGGGGGTGCCCAAGAGACCCAGTACTTC	CASSQGGGAQETQYF
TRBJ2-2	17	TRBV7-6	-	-	TGTGCCAGCAGCTTAGGTAGGCTAGGTCGTCACACCGGGGAGCTGTTTTTT	CASSLGRLGRHTGELFF
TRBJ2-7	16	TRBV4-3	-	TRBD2	TGCGCCAGCAGCCAAGGAGGGCGGACTAGCGGCTACGAGCAGTACTTC	CASSQGGRTSGYEQYF
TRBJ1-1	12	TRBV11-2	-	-	TGTGCCAGCAGCGCCTTCTCGGGGACGGCTTTCTTT	CASSAFSGTAFF
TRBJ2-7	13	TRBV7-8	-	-	TGTGCCAGTGCACGGGCGGGATCCTACGAGCAGTACTTC	CASARAGSYEQYF
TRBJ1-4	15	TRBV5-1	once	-	TGCGCCAGCAGCTTGAGTGGCCGACCAAATGAAAAACTGTTTTTT	CASSLSGRPNEKLFF